This T cell receptor beta chain was observed in a study of OX40 agonist ivuxolimab in advanced cancers. Study summary: Clinicians treated patients with ivuxolimab, an agonistic anti-OX40 (CD134) antibody. People who had prior anti-PD-1, anti-PD-L1 or anti-CTLA-4 therapy could take part, and under 50% had some. Whole-study findings and limits: The authors also found low normalized T-cell clonal expansion in some nonresponders. Expanded clones tended on average to be more numerous among CD8+ T cells than CD4+.

Assay used: immunoSEQ multiplex PCR; TCRdb lists only in-frame clones, some missing. The sample has over 14,000 clones, about three quarters seen once; the top ten hold 35% to 45%. Regarding this clone: Antigen unknown.

Germline V lookup: CDR1 MGHRA, CDR2 YSYEKL. Trimming stripped 2 bases from V and 7 bases from J, with 11 bases between. The CDR3 loop spans 14 amino acids. The material sequenced was CD4+ or CD8+ T cells sorted from blood, taken in a trial of the OX40 agonist ivuxolimab. The V and J genes are TRBV4-1 and TRBJ2-2; TRBD2 is a possible D gene (6 bases). The source of this sequence is an adult with an advanced solid tumor such as melanoma, head and neck, liver or kidney cancer. For the CDR3, the DNA is TGCGCCAGCAGCCAAAACCCGCGGGACGGGGAGCTGTTTTTT. Translating it yields CASSQNPRDGELFF.